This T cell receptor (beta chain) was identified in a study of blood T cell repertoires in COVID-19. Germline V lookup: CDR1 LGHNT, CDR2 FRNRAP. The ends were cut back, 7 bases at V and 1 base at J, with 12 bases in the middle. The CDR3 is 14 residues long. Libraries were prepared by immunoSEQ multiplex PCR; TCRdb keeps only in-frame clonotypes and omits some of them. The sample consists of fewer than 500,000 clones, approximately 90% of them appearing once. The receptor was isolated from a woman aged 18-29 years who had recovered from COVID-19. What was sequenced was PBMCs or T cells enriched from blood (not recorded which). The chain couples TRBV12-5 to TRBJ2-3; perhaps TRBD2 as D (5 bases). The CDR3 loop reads CASARGLGTDTQYF. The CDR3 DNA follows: TGTGCTAGTGCCCGGGGTTTGGGCACAGATACGCAGTATTTT.